A single TCR beta chain is shown here with its context. What it binds is not known. The CDR3 loop spans 14 amino acids. Germline CDR1 is SGHTA and CDR2 is FQGTGA. The data stem from a study of T cells expressing NK-cell markers. Study as a whole: Sorted CD3+CD56+NKG2C+, CD3+CD56+NKG2C- and CD3+CD56-NKG2C+ T-cell subsets were beta-chain profiled. Eight donors were sequenced, seven testing HCMV-seropositive and one testing seronegative. General study findings and limits: NKG2C+ dominant clonotype frequencies in about six donors were roughly 1.0-8% of CD8+ T cells.

From the 5' RACE reads, TCRdb lists one entry per CDR3 protein and no DNA. There are about 450,000 distinct CDR3 sequences in the sample, with 7.3% held by the top ten. V gene TRBV7-3 combines with J gene TRBJ2-3; TCRdb indicates TRBD2, and absent DNA this call remains unverified. Material for sequencing was blood T cells: a sorted CD56 or NKG2C T cell subset, CD4+ or CD8+ T cells, or bulk PBMC T cells (not recorded which). The receptor was derived from a woman aged 18-70 years in good health. The CDR3: CASSSLDWPDTQYF.